Listed below are T cell receptor beta chains from one sample, sequenced in a study of blood T cell repertoires in COVID-19. Generated by immunoSEQ multiplex PCR, the TCRdb table keeps only in-frame clones and is missing some. The sample records more than 65,000 clones, around three quarters being singletons. Sequencing was performed on peripheral blood. The receptors shown here come from a man between 60 and 75 years old with acute or convalescent COVID-19. Both conserved end residues are part of each CDR3. The D gene is left open where the match is weak. Only part of the rows carry a size: once, few, many, or a class if the clone is expanded.

J: TRBJ2-3
size: NA
D: NA
V: TRBV7-3
DNA: TGTGCCAGCAGCTTAGGTCCAGCGGGTGGAGATACGCAGTATTTT
CDR3: CASSLGPAGGDTQYF

J: TRBJ1-3
size: NA
D: TRBD1
V: TRBV7-6
DNA: TGTGCCAGCAGCTCAGGGGGCTCTGGAAACACCATATATTTT
CDR3: CASSSGGSGNTIYF

J: TRBJ2-2
size: NA
D: NA
V: TRBV19
DNA: TGTGCCAGTAGTATAGCAAAGGGGGTGAACACCGGGGAGCTGTTTTTT
CDR3: CASSIAKGVNTGELFF

J: TRBJ2-7
size: NA
D: NA
V: TRBV6-5
DNA: TGTGCCAGCAGGACAAGTCAGGGAACTTCCTACGAGCAGTACTTC
CDR3: CASRTSQGTSYEQYF

J: TRBJ2-7
size: NA
D: NA
V: TRBV7-9
DNA: TGTGCCAGCAGCAGAATGGACGGGGTTCTCGACGAGCAGTACTTC
CDR3: CASSRMDGVLDEQYF

J: TRBJ2-1
size: NA
D: TRBD2
V: TRBV7-7
DNA: TGTGCTAGCAGCTTAATCCCTAGCGGGGGGGCTGGTGTTAATGAGCAGTTCTTC
CDR3: CASSLIPSGGAGVNEQFF

J: TRBJ2-3
size: few
D: NA
V: TRBV3-1/TRBV3-2
DNA: TGTGCCAGCAGCCTTGGACACCGGGCAGATACGCAGTATTTT
CDR3: CASSLGHRADTQYF

J: TRBJ2-3
size: once
D: TRBD2
V: TRBV5-1
DNA: TGCGCCAGCAGCCACGGACTAGCGGGGGCGCTTCTCACAGATACGCAGTATTTT
CDR3: CASSHGLAGALLTDTQYF

J: TRBJ1-6
size: few
D: NA
V: TRBV6-2/TRBV6-3
DNA: TGTGCCAGCAGTTTAGAGGTTTCACCCCTCCACTTT
CDR3: CASSLEVSPLHF

J: TRBJ1-3
size: NA
D: NA
V: TRBV2
DNA: TGTGCCAGCAACGAGGCCAACTCTGGAAACACCATATATTTT
CDR3: CASNEANSGNTIYF

J: TRBJ2-2
size: NA
D: NA
V: TRBV2
DNA: TGTGCCAGCATGACCGGGACGAACACCGGGGAGCTGTTTTTT
CDR3: CASMTGTNTGELFF

J: TRBJ2-5
size: NA
D: TRBD2
V: TRBV7-2
DNA: TGTGCCAGCAGTCTTGCGGGGGGGCGGGAGACCCAGTACTTC
CDR3: CASSLAGGRETQYF

J: TRBJ1-1
size: NA
D: TRBD1
V: TRBV7-8
DNA: TGTGCCAGCAGCCCCCAGGGGGCGCGAAGCTCGAACACTGAAGCTTTCTTT
CDR3: CASSPQGARSSNTEAFF

J: TRBJ1-2
size: NA
D: NA
V: TRBV19
DNA: TGTGCCAGTAGGGATGACACCAGACGGATCTATGGCTACACCTTC
CDR3: CASRDDTRRIYGYTF

J: TRBJ2-3
size: NA
D: TRBD2
V: TRBV6-5
DNA: TGTGCCAGCAGACTAGCGGGGGGTCCAGATACGCAGTATTTT
CDR3: CASRLAGGPDTQYF

J: TRBJ2-2
size: few
D: NA
V: TRBV19
DNA: TGTGCCAGTAGTAGAAATCCCCTACCCCTTTCTAACACCGGGGAGCTGTTTTTT
CDR3: CASSRNPLPLSNTGELFF

J: TRBJ1-1
size: NA
D: TRBD1
V: TRBV18
DNA: TGTGCCAGCCGAGAACAGACAGGGGGCACTGAAGCTTTCTTT
CDR3: CASREQTGGTEAFF

J: TRBJ1-2
size: NA
D: TRBD1
V: TRBV7-2
DNA: TGTGCCAGCAGCCCATCCCGAGGGACAGGGGGAGGCTATGGCTACACCTTC
CDR3: CASSPSRGTGGGYGYTF

J: TRBJ1-1
size: NA
D: NA
V: TRBV14
DNA: TGTGCCAGCAGCCAAGAGGGTACAGGCACTGAAGCTTTCTTT
CDR3: CASSQEGTGTEAFF

J: TRBJ2-2
size: NA
D: NA
V: TRBV3-1/TRBV3-2
DNA: TGTGCCAGCACCCACCGGGGGGAGCTGTTTTTT
CDR3: CASTHRGELFF

J: TRBJ2-1
size: few
D: NA
V: TRBV5-1
DNA: TGCGCCAGCAGCATAGTGGAGGGGACTGAGCAGTTCTTC
CDR3: CASSIVEGTEQFF

J: TRBJ1-1
size: once
D: TRBD1
V: TRBV7-2
DNA: TGTGCCAGCAGCACAGGGGGCATGTATACTGAAGCTTTCTTT
CDR3: CASSTGGMYTEAFF

J: TRBJ2-3
size: NA
D: NA
V: TRBV6-5
DNA: TGTGCCAGCAGTTATTCAGGGTCAGTTAGGACAGATACGCAGTATTTT
CDR3: CASSYSGSVRTDTQYF

J: TRBJ2-3
size: NA
D: NA
V: TRBV24-1
DNA: TGTGCCACCAGCCAAATCACAGGGCGTCGGGATACGCAGTATTTT
CDR3: CATSQITGRRDTQYF

J: TRBJ2-2
size: NA
D: TRBD1
V: TRBV4-1
DNA: TGCGCCAGCAGCCTCCGGGACAGGGGTTTTAACACCGGGGAGCTGTTTTTT
CDR3: CASSLRDRGFNTGELFF

J: TRBJ2-5
size: NA
D: NA
V: TRBV11-2
DNA: TGTGCCAGCAGCTTAATTGGAGCGAATTATGAGACCCAGTACTTC
CDR3: CASSLIGANYETQYF

J: TRBJ1-1
size: few
D: TRBD1
V: TRBV5-1
DNA: TGCGCCAGCACCCTACAGGGGGGAATGAACACTGAAGCTTTCTTT
CDR3: CASTLQGGMNTEAFF

J: TRBJ1-6
size: NA
D: NA
V: TRBV5-8
DNA: TGTGCCAGCAGCTTGGAGGCAGGGCGTAGGAATTCACCCCTCCACTTT
CDR3: CASSLEAGRRNSPLHF

J: TRBJ2-1
size: NA
D: NA
V: TRBV7-8
DNA: TGTGCCAGCACACGGGTTGAAGAGAATGAGCAGTTCTTC
CDR3: CASTRVEENEQFF

J: TRBJ1-2
size: NA
D: TRBD1
V: TRBV18
DNA: TGTGCCAGCTCACCACTCCAGACAGGGGGCTTATCTAACTATGGCTACACCTTC
CDR3: CASSPLQTGGLSNYGYTF

J: TRBJ1-2
size: NA
D: NA
V: TRBV6-5
DNA: TGTGCCAGCAGTTACAACCCCAGCTATGGCTACACCTTC
CDR3: CASSYNPSYGYTF

J: TRBJ1-1
size: NA
D: NA
V: TRBV7-8
DNA: TGTGCCAGCAGCTACGGACTTCCGAACACTGAAGCTTTCTTT
CDR3: CASSYGLPNTEAFF

J: TRBJ1-3
size: NA
D: NA
V: TRBV7-6
DNA: TGTGCCAGCAGCTTAGAAGGGAGCTCTGGAAACACCATATATTTT
CDR3: CASSLEGSSGNTIYF

J: TRBJ1-5
size: NA
D: NA
V: TRBV5-6
DNA: TGTGCCAGCAGTGTGGGGTTGGTCGGGGACTTAAATTATCAGCCCCAGCATTTT
CDR3: CASSVGLVGDLNYQPQHF

J: TRBJ2-2
size: NA
D: NA
V: TRBV27
DNA: TGTGCCAGCAGTCTCTTCTGGAACACCGGGGAGCTGTTTTTT
CDR3: CASSLFWNTGELFF

J: TRBJ1-1
size: NA
D: TRBD1
V: TRBV5-6
DNA: TGTGCCAGCAGCTGGGGACAGGGACCCTATGAAGCTTTCTTT
CDR3: CASSWGQGPYEAFF

J: TRBJ2-7
size: NA
D: TRBD1
V: TRBV18
DNA: TGTGCCAGCTCACCGAATCCGGGACAGGGTAGGTCTGTCGAGCAGTACTTC
CDR3: CASSPNPGQGRSVEQYF

J: TRBJ2-5
size: NA
D: NA
V: TRBV18
DNA: TGTGCCAGCTCACCACTGTCCGGGAGAGGAAGAACCCAAGAGACCCAGTACTTC
CDR3: CASSPLSGRGRTQETQYF

J: TRBJ2-3
size: NA
D: TRBD1
V: TRBV2
DNA: TGTGCCAGCAGGGACAGGGGGAGGGGGGCAGATACGCAGTATTTT
CDR3: CASRDRGRGADTQYF

J: TRBJ1-5
size: NA
D: NA
V: TRBV15
DNA: TGTGCCACCAGCAGTCTTGATCAGCCCCAGCATTTT
CDR3: CATSSLDQPQHF

J: TRBJ2-2
size: NA
D: NA
V: TRBV10-2
DNA: TGCGCCAGCAGTGGACACTACACCGGGGAGCTGTTTTTT
CDR3: CASSGHYTGELFF

J: TRBJ1-2
size: few
D: TRBD1
V: TRBV11-2
DNA: TGTGCCAGCAGCCCATTACAGGGGAGAGGTGGCTACACCTTC
CDR3: CASSPLQGRGGYTF

J: TRBJ1-2
size: once
D: NA
V: TRBV4-2
DNA: TGTGCCAGCAGCCAAGGCATTCAGGGGAGTAACTATGGCTACACCTTC
CDR3: CASSQGIQGSNYGYTF

J: TRBJ1-2
size: NA
D: NA
V: TRBV6-5
DNA: TGTGCCAGCAGTCCGCTATACGCTAACTATGGCTACACCTTC
CDR3: CASSPLYANYGYTF

J: TRBJ2-1
size: NA
D: TRBD2
V: TRBV7-9
DNA: TGTGCCAGCAGTCGAACTAGCGGGGATGTCAATGAGCAGTTCTTC
CDR3: CASSRTSGDVNEQFF

J: TRBJ1-1
size: NA
D: NA
V: TRBV7-9
DNA: TGTGCCAGCAGCTTCAGGGCAGGGCAGGCTTTCTTT
CDR3: CASSFRAGQAFF

J: TRBJ2-3
size: NA
D: TRBD1
V: TRBV10-2
DNA: TGCGCCAGCAGTCAGGGGGTCGGCACAGATACGCAGTATTTT
CDR3: CASSQGVGTDTQYF

J: TRBJ1-4
size: NA
D: TRBD1
V: TRBV7-2
DNA: TGTGCCAGCAGCGGGACAGGAGAAAAACTGTTTTTT
CDR3: CASSGTGEKLFF